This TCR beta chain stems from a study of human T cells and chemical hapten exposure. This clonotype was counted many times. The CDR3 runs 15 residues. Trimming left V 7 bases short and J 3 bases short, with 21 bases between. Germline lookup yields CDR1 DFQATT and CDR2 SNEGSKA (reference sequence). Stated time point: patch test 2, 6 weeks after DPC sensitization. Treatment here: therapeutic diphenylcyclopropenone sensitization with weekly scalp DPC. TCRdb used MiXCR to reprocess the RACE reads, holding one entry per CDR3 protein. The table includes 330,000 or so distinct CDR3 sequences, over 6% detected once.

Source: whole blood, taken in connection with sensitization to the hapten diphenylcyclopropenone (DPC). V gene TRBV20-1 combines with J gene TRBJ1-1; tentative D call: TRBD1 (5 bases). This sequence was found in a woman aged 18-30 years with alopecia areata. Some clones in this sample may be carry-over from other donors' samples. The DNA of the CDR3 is TGCAGTGTGGGCTTTACAGGTCGTTTGGACACTGAAGCTTTCTTT. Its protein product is CSVGFTGRLDTEAFF.